This entry lists 10 T cell receptor beta chains sequenced from one sample in a study of CD8 T cells in ankylosing spondylitis. TCRdb re-called the 5' RACE reads through MiXCR, storing one row per CDR3 protein. The sample lists about 250,000 distinct CDR3 sequences, roughly 32% occurring once. Sequenced input: blood, either unsorted or a sorted T cell fraction (not recorded which). The receptor set was obtained from a male donor with ankylosing spondylitis or in good health (not recorded which).

V and J are TRBV4-1 and TRBJ2-1; 11 bases match TRBD2. After removal of 1 base from V and 6 bases from J, the junction contained 5 bases not matched to a gene. The germline V gene encodes CDR1 MGHRA and CDR2 YSYEKL. The CDR3 is made up of 16 amino acids. CDR3 residues: CASSQASGGFINEQFF. Written as DNA, the CDR3 is TGCGCCAGCAGCCAAGCTAGCGGGGGGTTCATCAATGAGCAGTTCTTC.

Only a few counts were recorded for this clonotype. V is TRBV5-1 and J is TRBJ2-1, with D perhaps assigned TRBD1 or TRBD2 (6 bases each). The germline gives CDR1 SGHRS, CDR2 YFSETQ. V dropped 2 bases and J dropped 8 bases, with 14 bases sitting between them. CDR3 size: 14 residues. The CDR3 spells CASSFVRGADEQFF. CDR3 DNA: TGCGCCAGCAGCTTCGTAAGGGGGGCCGATGAGCAGTTCTTC.

V is TRBV9 and J is TRBJ2-3; D may match TRBD1 or TRBD2 (5 bases each). CDR3 length: 15 residues. From germline, CDR1 is SGDLS and CDR2 YYNGEE. Trimming cost V 2 bases and J 0 bases, with 10 bases left between them. The CDR3 DNA follows: TGTGCCAGCAGCGTTAGAGGGGCTAGCACAGATACGCAGTATTTT. It translates to CASSVRGASTDTQYF.

The gene calls are TRBV5-6 and TRBJ1-5, with a weak D call TRBD1 (6 bases). The CDR3 sequence is 18 residues long. V was shortened by 1 base and J by 0 bases, with 17 bases between the two germline ends. CDR1 and CDR2 (germline): SGHDT, YYEEEE. CDR3 loop: CASSLRKTGSYSNQPQHF. The DNA of the CDR3 is TGTGCCAGCAGCTTGAGGAAGACAGGATCATATAGCAATCAGCCCCAGCATTTT.

The chain has TRBV28 and TRBJ1-1, with a possible D match to TRBD1 (6 bases). CDR3 length equals 15 residues. V lost 5 bases, J lost 4 bases, and 17 bases lay in between. The V gene's germline CDR1 is MDHEN and CDR2 SYDVKM. As DNA, the CDR3 is TGTGCCAGCAGTCGACCTACAGGGAAAGGCACTGAAGCTTTCTTT. Translating it yields CASSRPTGKGTEAFF. Filled out from reference TRBV28 and TRBJ1-1, the complete variable domain reads DVKVTQSSRYLVKRTGEKVFLECVQDMDHENMFWYRQDPGLGLRLIYFSYDVKMKEKGDIPEGYSVSREKKERFSLILESASTNQTSMYLCASSRPTGKGTEAFFGQGTRLTVV.

In its sample, this clonotype was seen once. This chain links TRBV5-5 with TRBJ1-4; no firm D call. V was cut by 0 bases and J by 8 bases, with 8 bases left in between. CDR1 SGHKS and CDR2 YYEKEE come from the germline V gene (reference sequence). The CDR3 sequence is 13 residues long. The CDR3 protein is CASSLAPAEKLFF. In nucleotides, the CDR3 is TGTGCCAGCAGCTTGGCGCCTGCGGAAAAACTGTTTTTT.

V is TRBV2 and J is TRBJ2-7, with D unresolved. CDR1 is SNHLY and CDR2 is FYNNEI in the germline V gene. The V end lost 3 bases, the J end lost 0 bases, and 12 bases lay between the germline ends. The CDR3 loop spans 15 amino acids. The CDR3 coding sequence is TGTGCCAGCAGTGAGTGGCCCTCAAGCTCCTACGAGCAGTACTTC. Its protein product is CASSEWPSSSYEQYF.

In its sample, this clonotype was seen many times. The V call is TRBV7-2, the J call TRBJ1-4; 7 nucleotides match TRBD1. The trim removed 5 bases at V and 5 bases at J, leaving 5 bases unmatched. The CDR3 is made up of 14 amino acids. From germline, CDR1 is SGHTA and CDR2 FQGNSA. The CDR3 sequence: CASSRGTANEKLFF. The CDR3 nucleotides read TGTGCCAGCAGCAGAGGGACAGCCAATGAAAAACTGTTTTTT. The full variable domain, its missing parts supplied by reference TRBV7-2 and TRBJ1-4, is GAGVSQSPSNKVTEKGKDVELRCDPISGHTALYWYRQSLGQGLEFLIYFQGNSAPDKSGLPSDRFSAERTGGSVSTLTIQRTQQEDSAVYLCASSRGTANEKLFFGSGTQLSVL.

This chain links TRBV5-4 with TRBJ1-1; TRBD1 might be the D (5 bases). Per the germline V gene, CDR1 is SGHNT and CDR2 is YYREEE (reference sequence). The CDR3 is made up of 15 amino acids. Trimming took 4 bases from V and 0 from J, leaving 13 bases between them. The CDR3 protein is CASSPGRGLNTEAFF. The CDR3 coding sequence is TGTGCCAGCAGCCCCGGACGGGGGTTGAACACTGAAGCTTTCTTT.

This chain joins TRBV5-1 and TRBJ2-2; D remains ambiguous. CDR1 is SGHRS, CDR2 YFSETQ, per germline. The V end was cut by 0 bases, the J end by 5 bases, with 8 bases between. The CDR3 is made up of 14 amino acids. The CDR3 sequence is CASSLEWVTGELFF. DNA for the CDR3: TGCGCCAGCAGCTTGGAGTGGGTGACCGGGGAGCTGTTTTTT.